This T cell receptor (beta chain) was captured in a study of cytomegalovirus exposure and HLA in healthy donors. Study-wide results and limits: Researchers catalogued about 150 TCR beta chains as cytomegalovirus-associated.

On this clone: The antigen remains undetermined.

Profiled with immunoSEQ multiplex PCR; TCRdb holds only in-frame clones, not every one. The table has more than 250,000 clones, about 85% seen once. This clonotype was sampled from a woman in her twenties or thirties in good health and CMV-seropositive. The sample comprised PBMCs.

The CDR3, as DNA: TGCGCCAGCAGCCAAGATCCCGCGCCAGGGGTCTCCTACGAGCAGTACTTC. Protein: CASSQDPAPGVSYEQYF. This chain uses TRBV4-3 with TRBJ2-7, with D possibly being TRBD1 (6 bases). The CDR3 runs 17 residues. Trimming stripped 0 bases from V and 0 bases from J, with 15 bases between. CDR1 is LGHNA, CDR2 YSLEER, per germline.